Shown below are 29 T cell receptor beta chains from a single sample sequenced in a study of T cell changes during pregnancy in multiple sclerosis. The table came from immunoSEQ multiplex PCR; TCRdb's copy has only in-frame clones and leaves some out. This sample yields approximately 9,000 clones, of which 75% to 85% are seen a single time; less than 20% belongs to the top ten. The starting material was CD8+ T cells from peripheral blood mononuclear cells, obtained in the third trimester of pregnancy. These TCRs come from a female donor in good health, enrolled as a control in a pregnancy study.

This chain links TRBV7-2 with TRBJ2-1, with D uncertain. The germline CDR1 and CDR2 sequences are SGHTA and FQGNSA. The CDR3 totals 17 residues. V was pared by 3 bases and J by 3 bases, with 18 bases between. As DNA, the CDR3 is TGTGCCAGCAGCTTCGAGGTCCTGGAACTCTACTACAATGAGCAGTTCTTC. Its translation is CASSFEVLELYYNEQFF.

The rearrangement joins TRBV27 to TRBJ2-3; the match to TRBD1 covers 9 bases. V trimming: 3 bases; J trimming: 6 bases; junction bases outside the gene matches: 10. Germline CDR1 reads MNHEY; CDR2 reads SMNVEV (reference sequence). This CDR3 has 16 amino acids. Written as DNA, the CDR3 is TGTGCCAGCAGTTTTGGGACGGGACAGGGAATGGATACGCAGTATTTT. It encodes CASSFGTGQGMDTQYF.

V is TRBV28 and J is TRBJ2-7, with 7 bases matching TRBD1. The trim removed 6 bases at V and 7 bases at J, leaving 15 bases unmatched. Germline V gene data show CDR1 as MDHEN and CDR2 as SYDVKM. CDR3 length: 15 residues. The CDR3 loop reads CASSRLRQGPREQYF. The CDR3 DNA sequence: TGTGCCAGCAGCCGCCTGAGACAGGGACCTCGGGAGCAGTACTTC.

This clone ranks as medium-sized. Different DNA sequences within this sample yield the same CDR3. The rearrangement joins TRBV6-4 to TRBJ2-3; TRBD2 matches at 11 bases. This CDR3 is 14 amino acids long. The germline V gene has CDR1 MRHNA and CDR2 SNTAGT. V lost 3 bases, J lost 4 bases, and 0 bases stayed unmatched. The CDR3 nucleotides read TGTGCCAGCAGTGATAGCGGGGGGGCAGATACGCAGTATTTT. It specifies CASSDSGGADTQYF.

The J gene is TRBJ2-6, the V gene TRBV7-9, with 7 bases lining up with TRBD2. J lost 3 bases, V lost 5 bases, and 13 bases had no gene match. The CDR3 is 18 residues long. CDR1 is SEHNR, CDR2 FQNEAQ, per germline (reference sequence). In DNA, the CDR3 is TGTGCCAGCAGCGCCCGAAATCCGGGGGAGGGTGGGGCCAACGTCCTGACTTTC. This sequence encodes CASSARNPGEGGANVLTF.

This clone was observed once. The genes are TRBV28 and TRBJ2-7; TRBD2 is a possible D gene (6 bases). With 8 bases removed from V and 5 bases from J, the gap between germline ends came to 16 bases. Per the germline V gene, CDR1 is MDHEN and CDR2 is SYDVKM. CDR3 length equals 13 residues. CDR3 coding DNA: TGTGCCAGCCGGAGGGCAGAATGGGACGAGCAGTACTTC. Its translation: CASRRAEWDEQYF.

The CDR3 sequence is CASSTTESSTDTQYF. In DNA form, the CDR3 reads TGTGCCAGCAGTACAACAGAGTCTAGCACAGATACGCAGTATTTT. This chain uses TRBV5-4 with TRBJ2-3; D remains unclear. The germline V and J ends were trimmed by 5 bases and 0 bases, with 13 bases remaining between them. The germline gives CDR1 SGHNT, CDR2 YYREEE (reference sequence). The CDR3 length is 15 residues.

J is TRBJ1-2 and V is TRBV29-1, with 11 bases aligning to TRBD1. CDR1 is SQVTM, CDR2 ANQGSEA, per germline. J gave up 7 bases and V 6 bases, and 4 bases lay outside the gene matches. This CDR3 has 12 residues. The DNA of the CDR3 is TGCAGCGTCCGGACAGGGGGCTCTGGCTACACCTTC. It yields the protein CSVRTGGSGYTF.

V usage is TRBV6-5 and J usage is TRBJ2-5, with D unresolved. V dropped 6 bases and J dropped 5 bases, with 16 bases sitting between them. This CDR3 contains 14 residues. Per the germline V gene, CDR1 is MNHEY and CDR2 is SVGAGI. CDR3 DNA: TGTGCCAGCAGCCCCTCCGGTCGCACCGAGACCCAGTACTTC. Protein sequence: CASSPSGRTETQYF.

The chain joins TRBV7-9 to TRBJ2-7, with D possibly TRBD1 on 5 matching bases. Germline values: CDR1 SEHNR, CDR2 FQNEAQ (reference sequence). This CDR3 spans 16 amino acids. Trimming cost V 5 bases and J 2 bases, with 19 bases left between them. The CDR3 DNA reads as TGTGCCAGCAGCCCAACTACAGGATTTTACACCTACGAGCAGTACTTC. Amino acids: CASSPTTGFYTYEQYF. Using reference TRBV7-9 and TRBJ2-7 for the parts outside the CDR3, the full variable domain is DTGVSQNPRHKITKRGQNVTFRCDPISEHNRLYWYRQTLGQGPEFLTYFQNEAQLEKSRLLSDRFSAERPKGSFSTLEIQRTEQGDSAMYLCASSPTTGFYTYEQYFGPGTRLTVT.

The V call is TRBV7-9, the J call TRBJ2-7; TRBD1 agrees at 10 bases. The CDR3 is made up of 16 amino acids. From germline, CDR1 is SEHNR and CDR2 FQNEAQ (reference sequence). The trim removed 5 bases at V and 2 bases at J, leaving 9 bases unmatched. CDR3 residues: CASSKSSGTGAYEQYF. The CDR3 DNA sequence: TGTGCCAGCAGCAAATCCTCCGGGACAGGGGCCTACGAGCAGTACTTC.

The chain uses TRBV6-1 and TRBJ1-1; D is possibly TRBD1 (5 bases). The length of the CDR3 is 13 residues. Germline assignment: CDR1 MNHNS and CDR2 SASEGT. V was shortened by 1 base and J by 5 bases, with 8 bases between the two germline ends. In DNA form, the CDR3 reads TGTGCCAGCAGTGAAGGGGGGAGGACTGAAGCTTTCTTT. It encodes CASSEGGRTEAFF.

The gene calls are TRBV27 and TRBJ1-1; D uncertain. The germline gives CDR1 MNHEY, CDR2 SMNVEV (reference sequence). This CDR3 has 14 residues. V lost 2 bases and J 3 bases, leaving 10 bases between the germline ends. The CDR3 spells CASSLIPSDTEAFF. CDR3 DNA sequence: TGTGCCAGCAGTTTAATCCCCTCGGACACTGAAGCTTTCTTT.

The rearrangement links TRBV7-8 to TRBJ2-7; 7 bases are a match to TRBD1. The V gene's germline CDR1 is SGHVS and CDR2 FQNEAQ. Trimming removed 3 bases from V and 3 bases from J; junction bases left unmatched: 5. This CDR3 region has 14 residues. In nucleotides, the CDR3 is TGTGCCAGCAGCTTTGGGACAGACTTCTACGAGCAGTACTTC. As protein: CASSFGTDFYEQYF.

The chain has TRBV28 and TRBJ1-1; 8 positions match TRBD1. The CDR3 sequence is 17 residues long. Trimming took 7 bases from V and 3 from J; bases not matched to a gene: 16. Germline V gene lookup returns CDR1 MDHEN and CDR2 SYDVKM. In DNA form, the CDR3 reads TGTGCCAGCATCATAAAGGCAGGGGGCGGTTGGGACACTGAAGCTTTCTTT. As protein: CASIIKAGGGWDTEAFF.

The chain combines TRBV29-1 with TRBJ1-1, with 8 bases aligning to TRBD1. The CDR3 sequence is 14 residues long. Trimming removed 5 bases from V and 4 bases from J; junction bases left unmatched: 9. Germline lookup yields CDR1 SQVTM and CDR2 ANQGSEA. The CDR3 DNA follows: TGCAGCGTTAGGACAGGGCCGGGGAGCACTGAAGCTTTCTTT. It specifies CSVRTGPGSTEAFF.

Here the CDR3 reads CASSVTGVYEQYF. CDR3 in DNA: TGTGCCAGCAGCGTCACAGGGGTCTACGAGCAGTACTTC. The V and J genes are TRBV5-4 and TRBJ2-7, with TRBD1 matching over 7 bases. The junction had 4 bases not matched to a gene; V was cut back by 4 bases and J by 3 bases. Germline V gene lookup returns CDR1 SGHNT and CDR2 YYREEE (reference sequence). The CDR3 is made up of 13 amino acids.

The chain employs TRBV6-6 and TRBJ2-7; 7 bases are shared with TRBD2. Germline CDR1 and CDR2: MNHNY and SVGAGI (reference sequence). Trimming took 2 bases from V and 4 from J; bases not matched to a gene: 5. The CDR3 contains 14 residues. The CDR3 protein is CASSYGGGTYEQYF. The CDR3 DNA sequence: TGTGCCAGCAGTTACGGCGGGGGAACGTACGAGCAGTACTTC.

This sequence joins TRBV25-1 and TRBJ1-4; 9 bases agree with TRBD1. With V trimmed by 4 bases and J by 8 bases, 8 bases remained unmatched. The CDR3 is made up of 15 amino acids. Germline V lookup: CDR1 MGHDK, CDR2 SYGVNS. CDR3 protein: CASSVKDRGYEKLFF. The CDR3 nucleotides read TGTGCCAGCAGTGTGAAGGACAGGGGTTACGAAAAACTGTTTTTT. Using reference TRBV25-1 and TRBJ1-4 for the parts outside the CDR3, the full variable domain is EADIYQTPRYLVIGTGKKITLECSQTMGHDKMYWYQQDPGMELHLIHYSYGVNSTEKGDLSSESTVSRIRTEHFPLTLESARPSHTSQYLCASSVKDRGYEKLFFGSGTQLSVL.

The CDR3 reads CASSLKTSGGGETQYF. The CDR3 region has the DNA TGTGCCAGCAGCCTCAAAACTAGCGGGGGGGGAGAGACCCAGTACTTC. The rearrangement links TRBV4-2 to TRBJ2-5; TRBD2 aligns across 13 bases. The CDR3 loop spans 16 amino acids. The junction had 6 bases not matched to a gene; V was cut back by 4 bases and J by 4 bases. Germline V lookup: CDR1 LGHNA, CDR2 YNFKEQ.

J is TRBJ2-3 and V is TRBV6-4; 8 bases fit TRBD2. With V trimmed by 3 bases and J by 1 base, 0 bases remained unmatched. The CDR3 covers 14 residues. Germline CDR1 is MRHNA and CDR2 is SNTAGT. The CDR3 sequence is CASSERGGTDTQYF. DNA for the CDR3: TGTGCCAGCAGTGAGCGGGGGGGCACAGATACGCAGTATTTT.

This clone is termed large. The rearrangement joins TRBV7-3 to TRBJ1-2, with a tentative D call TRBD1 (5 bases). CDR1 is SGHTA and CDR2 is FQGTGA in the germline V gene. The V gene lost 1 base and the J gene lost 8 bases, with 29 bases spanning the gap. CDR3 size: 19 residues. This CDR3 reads CASSLSRGGKVRRGRGYTF. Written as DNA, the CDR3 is TGTGCCAGCAGCTTAAGTCGGGGGGGAAAGGTAAGAAGAGGGCGCGGCTACACCTTC.

CDR3 amino acids: CASSVDRAGETQYF. For the CDR3, the DNA is TGTGCCAGCAGCGTCGACAGGGCGGGCGAGACCCAGTACTTC. The rearrangement links TRBV9 to TRBJ2-5; 7 positions agree with TRBD1. Germline assignment: CDR1 SGDLS and CDR2 YYNGEE. The CDR3 is 14 residues long. V was clipped by 2 bases and J by 5 bases; unmatched bases: 6.

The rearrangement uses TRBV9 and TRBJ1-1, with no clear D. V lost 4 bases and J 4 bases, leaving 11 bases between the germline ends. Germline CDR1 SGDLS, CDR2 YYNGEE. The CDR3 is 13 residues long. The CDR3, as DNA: TGTGCCAGCAGCCCCCGGGGATCCACTGAAGCTTTCTTT. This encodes CASSPRGSTEAFF. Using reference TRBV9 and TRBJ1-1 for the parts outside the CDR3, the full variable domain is DSGVTQTPKHLITATGQRVTLRCSPRSGDLSVYWYQQSLDQGLQFLIQYYNGEERAKGNILERFSAQQFPDLHSELNLSSLELGDSALYFCASSPRGSTEAFFGQGTRLTVV.

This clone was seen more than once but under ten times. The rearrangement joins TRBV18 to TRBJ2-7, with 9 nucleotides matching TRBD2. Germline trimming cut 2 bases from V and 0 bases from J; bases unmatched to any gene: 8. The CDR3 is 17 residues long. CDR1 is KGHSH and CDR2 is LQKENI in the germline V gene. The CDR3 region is CASSPSSGGLSSYEQYF. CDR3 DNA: TGTGCCAGCTCACCAAGTAGCGGGGGCCTCAGCTCCTACGAGCAGTACTTC.

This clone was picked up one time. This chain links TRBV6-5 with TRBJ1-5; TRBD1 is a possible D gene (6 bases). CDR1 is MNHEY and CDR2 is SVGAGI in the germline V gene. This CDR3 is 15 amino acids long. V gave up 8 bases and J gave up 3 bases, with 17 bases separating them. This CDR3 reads CASSEQGGINQPQHF. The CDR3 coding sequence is TGTGCCAGCTCGGAACAGGGTGGAATCAATCAGCCCCAGCATTTT.

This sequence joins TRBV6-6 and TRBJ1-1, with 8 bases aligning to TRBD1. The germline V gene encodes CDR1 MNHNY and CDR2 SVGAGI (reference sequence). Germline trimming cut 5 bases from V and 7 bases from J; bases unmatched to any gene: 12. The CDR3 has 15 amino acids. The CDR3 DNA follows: TGTGCCAGCAGTCCGCCGGACAGGGTATATCTTGAAGCTTTCTTT. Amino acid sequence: CASSPPDRVYLEAFF.

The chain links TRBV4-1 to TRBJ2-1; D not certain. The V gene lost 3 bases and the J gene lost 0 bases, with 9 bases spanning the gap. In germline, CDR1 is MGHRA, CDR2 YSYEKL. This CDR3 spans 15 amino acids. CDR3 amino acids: CASSHYSGSYNEQFF. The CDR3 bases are TGCGCCAGCAGCCACTACTCCGGCTCCTACAATGAGCAGTTCTTC.

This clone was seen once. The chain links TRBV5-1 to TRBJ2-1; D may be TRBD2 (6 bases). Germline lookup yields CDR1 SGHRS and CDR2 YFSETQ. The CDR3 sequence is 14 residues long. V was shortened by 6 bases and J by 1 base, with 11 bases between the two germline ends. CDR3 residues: CASKPAGSYNEQFF. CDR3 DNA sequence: TGCGCCAGCAAGCCGGCGGGGTCCTACAATGAGCAGTTCTTC.